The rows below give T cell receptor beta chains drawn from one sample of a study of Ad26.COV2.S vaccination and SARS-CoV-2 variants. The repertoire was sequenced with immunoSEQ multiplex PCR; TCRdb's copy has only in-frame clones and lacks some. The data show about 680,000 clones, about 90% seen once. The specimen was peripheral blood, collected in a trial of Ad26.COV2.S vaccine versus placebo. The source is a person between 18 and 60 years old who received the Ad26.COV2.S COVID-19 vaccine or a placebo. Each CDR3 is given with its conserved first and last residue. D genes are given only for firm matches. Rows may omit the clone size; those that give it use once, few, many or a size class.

CDR3nt: TGTGCCAGCAGCGGAGTCTCCCGGGAGACCCAGTACTTC
CDR3aa: CASSGVSRETQYF
j_gene: TRBJ2-5
d_gene: NA
abundance: once
v_gene: TRBV7-9

CDR3nt: TGTGCCAGCTCGTACACAGGGGACACTGAAGCTTTCTTT
CDR3aa: CASSYTGDTEAFF
j_gene: TRBJ1-1
d_gene: TRBD1
abundance: NA
v_gene: TRBV18

CDR3nt: TGTGCCAGTAGTATAGAGGTTCGGGGAAGTTTATTAGATACGCAGTATTTT
CDR3aa: CASSIEVRGSLLDTQYF
j_gene: TRBJ2-3
d_gene: NA
abundance: NA
v_gene: TRBV19

CDR3nt: TGCGCCAGCAGCCAAGGGTTAGGTCGCACCGGGGAGCTGTTTTTT
CDR3aa: CASSQGLGRTGELFF
j_gene: TRBJ2-2
d_gene: NA
abundance: NA
v_gene: TRBV4-1

CDR3nt: TGTGCCAGCAGTGAAGCGGGCCTTAGGAGCTCCTACGAGCAGTACTTC
CDR3aa: CASSEAGLRSSYEQYF
j_gene: TRBJ2-7
d_gene: NA
abundance: NA
v_gene: TRBV2

CDR3nt: TGTGCCAGCTCCTCCTCAGGGACATCCTACAATGAGCAGTTCTTC
CDR3aa: CASSSSGTSYNEQFF
j_gene: TRBJ2-1
d_gene: NA
abundance: NA
v_gene: TRBV7-9

CDR3nt: TGCGCCAGCAGCTTGGAGGGACAGGGCTATAATTCACCCCTCCACTTT
CDR3aa: CASSLEGQGYNSPLHF
j_gene: TRBJ1-6
d_gene: TRBD1
abundance: NA
v_gene: TRBV5-1

CDR3nt: TGTGCCAGCAGCCAAGATCAGGCGGCCCAGACCCAGTACTTC
CDR3aa: CASSQDQAAQTQYF
j_gene: TRBJ2-5
d_gene: NA
abundance: NA
v_gene: TRBV3-1/TRBV3-2

CDR3nt: TGTGCCAGCTCACCGGGGACAGGGGGCTATCAGCCCCAGCATTTT
CDR3aa: CASSPGTGGYQPQHF
j_gene: TRBJ1-5
d_gene: TRBD1
abundance: NA
v_gene: TRBV18

CDR3nt: TGTGCCAGCTCCCTGGGACAGGGTATGACAGATACGCAGTATTTT
CDR3aa: CASSLGQGMTDTQYF
j_gene: TRBJ2-3
d_gene: TRBD1
abundance: NA
v_gene: TRBV19

CDR3nt: TGTGCCATCAGTGAGGATGGCAGACGGGAGTACTTC
CDR3aa: CAISEDGRREYF
j_gene: TRBJ2-7
d_gene: NA
abundance: NA
v_gene: TRBV10-3

CDR3nt: TGTGCCAGTAGTAGCTCCGGGACCACCTTCTATGGCTACACCTTC
CDR3aa: CASSSSGTTFYGYTF
j_gene: TRBJ1-2
d_gene: NA
abundance: once
v_gene: TRBV19

CDR3nt: TGCGCCAGCAACCAGGTGGGGGTTAACACTGAAGCTTTCTTT
CDR3aa: CASNQVGVNTEAFF
j_gene: TRBJ1-1
d_gene: NA
abundance: NA
v_gene: TRBV5-1

CDR3nt: TGTGCCAGCAGCCTCTCCTTCCGACAGAAGAATTCACCCCTCCACTTT
CDR3aa: CASSLSFRQKNSPLHF
j_gene: TRBJ1-6
d_gene: NA
abundance: NA
v_gene: TRBV2

CDR3nt: TGTGCCAGCAGCCCAGAGGGGCGAGCGGGAGGGGGAAATGAGCAGTTCTTC
CDR3aa: CASSPEGRAGGGNEQFF
j_gene: TRBJ2-1
d_gene: TRBD2
abundance: NA
v_gene: TRBV7-2

CDR3nt: TGTGCCAGCCAGGGACAGGGTGATGGCTACACCTTC
CDR3aa: CASQGQGDGYTF
j_gene: TRBJ1-2
d_gene: TRBD1
abundance: NA
v_gene: TRBV18

CDR3nt: TGTGCCATCAGTGAGTTCGGCTACGAGCAGTACTTC
CDR3aa: CAISEFGYEQYF
j_gene: TRBJ2-7
d_gene: NA
abundance: NA
v_gene: TRBV10-3

CDR3nt: TGTGCCAGCAGCCACCTAGCAGGGGGATGGTCCTACAATGAGCAGTTCTTC
CDR3aa: CASSHLAGGWSYNEQFF
j_gene: TRBJ2-1
d_gene: TRBD1
abundance: NA
v_gene: TRBV25-1

CDR3nt: TGTGCCAGCAGCTTGGGAGGAGGGTCGGATGGCTACACCTTC
CDR3aa: CASSLGGGSDGYTF
j_gene: TRBJ1-2
d_gene: NA
abundance: NA
v_gene: TRBV5-4

CDR3nt: TGTGCCAGCAGTTTAAATGGAGGCTACACCTTC
CDR3aa: CASSLNGGYTF
j_gene: TRBJ1-2
d_gene: NA
abundance: NA
v_gene: TRBV12-3/TRBV12-4

CDR3nt: TGTGCCAGCAGCTTCCGGGACAGGGATTCACCCCTCCACTTT
CDR3aa: CASSFRDRDSPLHF
j_gene: TRBJ1-6
d_gene: TRBD1
abundance: NA
v_gene: TRBV5-4

CDR3nt: TGTGCCACCAGCAGAGATGGCGTCCCTAGGGAGCAGTACTTC
CDR3aa: CATSRDGVPREQYF
j_gene: TRBJ2-7
d_gene: NA
abundance: once
v_gene: TRBV15

CDR3nt: TGCAGCGCCCGAAGAGAGCAAGGGGATTCGTCCTATGGCTACACCTTC
CDR3aa: CSARREQGDSSYGYTF
j_gene: TRBJ1-2
d_gene: NA
abundance: NA
v_gene: TRBV29-1

CDR3nt: TGTGCCAGCAGTTTGAGGGACAGCGAGGAGCAGTACTTC
CDR3aa: CASSLRDSEEQYF
j_gene: TRBJ2-7
d_gene: TRBD1
abundance: NA
v_gene: TRBV12-3/TRBV12-4

CDR3nt: TGTGCCAGCAGCGTAGCTACGAGAGAAGAGACCCAGTACTTC
CDR3aa: CASSVATREETQYF
j_gene: TRBJ2-5
d_gene: NA
abundance: NA
v_gene: TRBV9

CDR3nt: TGTGCCAGCGCGAGGGTACGAACCAACGAGCAGTACTTC
CDR3aa: CASARVRTNEQYF
j_gene: TRBJ2-7
d_gene: NA
abundance: NA
v_gene: TRBV2

CDR3nt: TGTGCCAGCAGCTTAGATGCAGGATCCAACACTGAAGCTTTCTTT
CDR3aa: CASSLDAGSNTEAFF
j_gene: TRBJ1-1
d_gene: NA
abundance: NA
v_gene: TRBV7-9

CDR3nt: TGTGCCAGCAGCCGGGGGGAGTTTCAGCCCCAGCATTTT
CDR3aa: CASSRGEFQPQHF
j_gene: TRBJ1-5
d_gene: NA
abundance: once
v_gene: TRBV7-8

CDR3nt: TGTGCCATTTCCGCAGGGGTGGATCAGCCCCAGCATTTT
CDR3aa: CAISAGVDQPQHF
j_gene: TRBJ1-5
d_gene: NA
abundance: NA
v_gene: TRBV19

CDR3nt: TGCGCCAGCAGCGAGGGCCCCGGAGGGGCCTACGAGCAGTACTTC
CDR3aa: CASSEGPGGAYEQYF
j_gene: TRBJ2-7
d_gene: NA
abundance: NA
v_gene: TRBV4-3

CDR3nt: TGCGCCAGCAGCCCGCCGTGGGCAGCTGAGCAGTTCTTC
CDR3aa: CASSPPWAAEQFF
j_gene: TRBJ2-1
d_gene: NA
abundance: NA
v_gene: TRBV23-1

CDR3nt: TGTGCCAGCAGCCGTGAGGCTGGGGCCAACGTCCTGACTTTC
CDR3aa: CASSREAGANVLTF
j_gene: TRBJ2-6
d_gene: NA
abundance: NA
v_gene: TRBV7-2